The 30 T cell receptor beta chains presented below share a single source sample, sequenced in a study of Ad26.COV2.S vaccination and SARS-CoV-2 variants. Here immunoSEQ multiplex PCR was the method, and the copy in TCRdb shows in-frame clones only, minus some. The sample has about 440,000 clones, around 90% seen once; the top ten hold 4.3%. Specified treatment: about 20 received Ad26.COV2.S at low or high dose, single or two shots; about 5 received placebo; per-sample allocation not given. Sampling occurred on day 63 after the first vaccine or placebo injection. The material was peripheral blood, obtained in a trial of Ad26.COV2.S vaccine versus placebo. All receptors derive from a person between 18 and 65 years old who received the Ad26.COV2.S COVID-19 vaccine or a placebo.

The genes are TRBV28 and TRBJ1-2; D gene unclear. The germline V gene has CDR1 MDHEN and CDR2 SYDVKM. V lost 3 bases and J 7 bases, leaving 9 bases between the germline ends. This CDR3 region has 12 residues. The CDR3: CASSLGSSGYTF. In DNA, the CDR3 is TGTGCCAGCAGTTTGGGCAGCTCTGGCTACACCTTC.

This chain joins TRBV5-6 and TRBJ1-4, with 7 bases lining up with TRBD1. The CDR3 extends over 16 amino acids. With 3 bases clipped from V and 3 bases from J, the junction kept 8 bases outside the gene matches. From germline, CDR1 is SGHDT and CDR2 YYEEEE. This CDR3 is CASSSTGLGANEKLFF. DNA for the CDR3: TGTGCCAGCAGCTCGACAGGGTTGGGGGCTAATGAAAAACTGTTTTTT.

The rearrangement joins TRBV4-3 to TRBJ2-2; D is unclear. Deletions cut 0 bases from V and 4 bases from J, with 9 bases between. This CDR3 is 15 amino acids long. Germline CDR1 reads LGHNA; CDR2 reads YSLEER. Written as DNA, the CDR3 is TGCGCCAGCAGCCAAGAGTCAGAAATCACCGGGGAGCTGTTTTTT. Translated: CASSQESEITGELFF.

The J gene is TRBJ2-5, the V gene TRBV2, with TRBD2 as a possible D gene (6 bases). The CDR3 sequence is 13 residues long. V was clipped by 5 bases and J by 4 bases, with 11 bases between them. Germline V gene sequence: CDR1 SNHLY, CDR2 FYNNEI. CDR3 bases: TGTGCCAGCAGTTTCGGGAGTTCAGAGACCCAGTACTTC. Translating it yields CASSFGSSETQYF.

This rearrangement joins TRBV19 to TRBJ1-4; 9 nucleotides line up with TRBD1. V lost 9 bases, J lost 5 bases, and 1 base stayed unmatched. The CDR3 extends over 12 amino acids. CDR1 and CDR2 from the germline V gene are LNHDA and SQIVND (reference sequence). As DNA, the CDR3 is TGTGCCAGCGGACAGGGGAATGAAAAACTGTTTTTT. It translates to CASGQGNEKLFF. The complete variable domain, with remaining parts taken from reference TRBV19 and TRBJ1-4, reads DGGITQSPKYLFRKEGQNVTLSCEQNLNHDAMYWYRQDPGQGLRLIYYSQIVNDFQKGDIAEGYSVSREKKESFPLTVTSAQKNPTAFYLCASGQGNEKLFFGSGTQLSVL.

In its sample, this clone was seen a few times. The V call is TRBV7-2, the J call TRBJ2-7; a possible D gene is TRBD1 (6 bases). Germline CDR1 SGHTA, CDR2 FQGNSA. The V and J ends lost 5 bases and 4 bases respectively, with 12 bases between them. The CDR3 is made up of 13 amino acids. CDR3 coding DNA: TGTGCCAGCAGCGGGACCAGGGGTTACGAGCAGTACTTC. It yields the protein CASSGTRGYEQYF.

The chain combines TRBV5-1 with TRBJ2-7, with 10 positions matching TRBD2. The CDR3 is 15 amino acids. Germline values: CDR1 SGHRS, CDR2 YFSETQ. J lost 6 bases, V lost 0 bases, and 6 bases had no gene match. The CDR3 region has the DNA TGCGCCAGCAGCTTGGGGCTAGCGGGGGCCGCCGAGCAGTACTTC. Translated, it gives CASSLGLAGAAEQYF.

The gene calls are TRBV27 and TRBJ2-6; possible D gene TRBD1, 5 bases. Looked up from germline, CDR1 is MNHEY and CDR2 is SMNVEV (reference sequence). Trimming removed 8 bases at V and 1 base at J, with 15 bases between. The CDR3 length is 16 residues. CDR3 in amino acids: CASLSLGASGANVLTF. The CDR3 region has the DNA TGTGCCAGCCTAAGCCTAGGGGCTTCTGGGGCCAACGTCCTGACTTTC.

The rearrangement joins TRBV6-2 or TRBV6-3 to TRBJ2-1, with D perhaps matching TRBD2 (6 bases). The germline gives CDR1 MNHEY, CDR2 SVGEGT. The CDR3 consists of 15 residues. The ends were cut back, 0 bases at V and 4 bases at J, with 10 bases in the middle. As DNA, the CDR3 is TGTGCCAGCAGTTACTCGCTAGCGCGTTACAATGAGCAGTTCTTC. This sequence encodes CASSYSLARYNEQFF.

The chain joins TRBV19 to TRBJ2-5, with TRBD1 identical over 7 bases. The CDR3 sequence is 15 residues long. Germline CDR1 and CDR2: LNHDA and SQIVND (reference sequence). V dropped 8 bases and J dropped 4; count of bases not matched to a gene: 13. The CDR3 sequence: CASGRQGGFLETQYF. CDR3 in DNA: TGTGCCAGTGGCCGACAGGGCGGTTTTTTAGAGACCCAGTACTTC.

The J gene is TRBJ2-1, the V gene TRBV4-3; D unresolved. Germline V gives CDR1 LGHNA, CDR2 YSLEER. This CDR3 contains 15 residues. V was trimmed by 0 bases and J by 0 bases, leaving 6 bases between them. CDR3 DNA: TGCGCCAGCAGCCAAGAAGGAACCTCCTACAATGAGCAGTTCTTC. Its protein is CASSQEGTSYNEQFF.

The chain is built from TRBV5-1 and TRBJ2-5; possible D gene TRBD2, 6 bases. V lost 2 bases, J lost 5 bases, and 16 bases lay in between. The V gene's germline CDR1 is SGHRS and CDR2 YFSETQ. The CDR3 runs to 15 residues. As DNA, the CDR3 is TGCGCCAGCAGCTTATGGGGAGGAAGAGGGGAGACCCAGTACTTC. Translated, it gives CASSLWGGRGETQYF.

This sequence joins TRBV28 and TRBJ1-3, with D tentatively TRBD1 (6 bases). The length of the CDR3 is 15 residues. Deletions cut 3 bases from V and 2 bases from J, with 11 bases between. CDR1 is MDHEN, CDR2 SYDVKM, per germline. CDR3 protein: CASSFRGAPGNTIYF. The CDR3 DNA is TGTGCCAGCAGTTTCCGGGGGGCACCTGGAAACACCATATATTTT.

Comment on this clone: The sample has other DNA sequences that encode this CDR3 too. The chain links TRBV28 to TRBJ1-5, with D possibly being TRBD1 (5 bases). V gave up 2 bases and J gave up 2 bases, with 10 bases separating them. CDR1 and CDR2 (germline): MDHEN, SYDVKM. The CDR3 contains 15 residues. This CDR3 is CASSLAGTGNQPQHF. CDR3 bases: TGTGCCAGCAGTTTAGCAGGGACGGGCAATCAGCCCCAGCATTTT.

The chain links TRBV29-1 to TRBJ2-7, with D perhaps being TRBD1 or TRBD2 (5 bases each). Trimming cost V 3 bases and J 2 bases, with 11 bases left between them. The CDR3 totals 13 residues. Germline CDR1 reads SQVTM; CDR2 reads ANQGSEA. Here the CDR3 DNA reads TGCAGCGTTGATGGGGACCGCGCCTACGAGCAGTACTTC. Amino acids: CSVDGDRAYEQYF.

CDR3 region: CASSPTQGTGNTIYF. The DNA of the CDR3 is TGCGCCAGCAGCCCCACACAGGGGACCGGAAACACCATATATTTT. This sequence joins TRBV5-1 and TRBJ1-3; 7 nucleotides agree with TRBD1. The CDR3 runs 15 residues. The junction had 8 bases not matched to a gene; V was cut back by 4 bases and J by 4 bases. Germline CDR1 reads SGHRS; CDR2 reads YFSETQ. Complete variable domain (other parts from reference TRBV5-1 and TRBJ1-3): KAGVTQTPRYLIKTRGQQVTLSCSPISGHRSVSWYQQTPGQGLQFLFEYFSETQRNKGNFPGRFSGRQFSNSRSEMNVSTLELGDSALYLCASSPTQGTGNTIYFGEGSWLTVV.

V usage is TRBV5-1 and J usage is TRBJ2-5, with 11 bases matching TRBD2. With 0 bases clipped from V and 2 bases from J, the junction kept 0 bases outside the gene matches. Germline CDR1 SGHRS, CDR2 YFSETQ. The CDR3 contains 15 residues. In nucleotides, the CDR3 is TGCGCCAGCAGCTTGGGACTAGCGGGACAAGAGACCCAGTACTTC. It codes for CASSLGLAGQETQYF.

The rearrangement uses TRBV29-1 and TRBJ1-1; 7 positions match TRBD1. V was pared by 6 bases and J by 2 bases, with 3 bases of the junction left unmatched. CDR1 is SQVTM and CDR2 is ANQGSEA in the germline V gene. The CDR3 extends over 12 amino acids. This CDR3 reads CSVRDSNTEAFF. Written as DNA, the CDR3 is TGCAGCGTAAGGGACAGCAACACTGAAGCTTTCTTT.

This chain joins TRBV7-9 and TRBJ1-2, with TRBD1 identical over 7 bases. Germline assignment: CDR1 SEHNR and CDR2 FQNEAQ (reference sequence). This CDR3 contains 16 residues. Trimming took 5 bases from V and 2 from J; bases not matched to a gene: 11. CDR3: CASSLQAGGINYGYTF. DNA of the CDR3: TGTGCCAGCAGCCTACAGGCAGGGGGGATCAACTATGGCTACACCTTC.

The chain joins TRBV6-1 to TRBJ2-2, with D hard to call. V dropped 1 base and J dropped 6 bases, with 3 bases sitting between them. The CDR3 consists of 12 residues. Germline CDR1 MNHNS, CDR2 SASEGT. DNA of the CDR3: TGTGCCAGCAGTGAAGGGGCCGGGGAGCTGTTTTTT. Translation: CASSEGAGELFF.

The CDR3 coding sequence is TGTGCCAGTAGTATAGGAATTGATTCACCCCTCCACTTT. The encoded protein is CASSIGIDSPLHF. The chain is built from TRBV19 and TRBJ1-6; no reliable D call. This CDR3 spans 13 amino acids. Trimming pared 1 base from V and 8 bases from J, leaving 6 bases between. The germline V gene has CDR1 LNHDA and CDR2 SQIVND (reference sequence).

J is TRBJ2-7 and V is TRBV27; D is possibly TRBD1 or TRBD2 (7 bases each). Germline lookup yields CDR1 MNHEY and CDR2 SMNVEV (reference sequence). The germline V and J ends were trimmed by 2 bases and 1 base, with 12 bases remaining between them. The CDR3 contains 15 residues. The DNA for the CDR3 is TGTGCCAGCAGTTTAGACAGGGAGGGATCCTACGAGCAGTACTTC. Protein product: CASSLDREGSYEQYF.

The gene calls are TRBV2 and TRBJ2-3; D is unclear. There are 11 residues in the CDR3. Looked up from germline, CDR1 is SNHLY and CDR2 is FYNNEI. Trimming left V 6 bases short and J 7 bases short, with 8 bases between. This CDR3 is CASSQGNTQYF. CDR3 nucleotides: TGTGCCAGCAGCCAAGGGAATACGCAGTATTTT.

The chain recombines TRBV4-2 with TRBJ2-7, with 15 bases matching TRBD2. The CDR3 totals 15 residues. Germline CDR1 and CDR2: LGHNA and YNFKEQ. J lost 4 bases, V lost 3 bases, and 1 base had no gene match. The CDR3 here is CASSQGLAGGYEQYF. The CDR3 DNA follows: TGTGCCAGCAGCCAGGGACTAGCGGGAGGTTACGAGCAGTACTTC.

The rearrangement uses TRBV7-2 and TRBJ2-7; D is unresolved. CDR1 is SGHTA, CDR2 FQGNSA, per germline. Deletions cut 1 base from V and 2 bases from J, with 12 bases between. This CDR3 has 15 amino acids. The CDR3 region is CASSLGFDSPYEQYF. The CDR3 DNA sequence: TGTGCCAGCAGCTTAGGTTTCGACTCTCCCTACGAGCAGTACTTC.

The genes are TRBV28 and TRBJ1-4; possibly TRBD1 for D (6 bases). The CDR3 length is 13 residues. The ends were cut back, 7 bases at V and 6 bases at J, with 12 bases in the middle. CDR1 is MDHEN and CDR2 is SYDVKM in the germline V gene. In nucleotides, the CDR3 is TGTGCCAGCAAGCGGGGGGCGGATGAAAAACTGTTTTTT. This translates into CASKRGADEKLFF.

The rearrangement joins TRBV12-5 to TRBJ2-1, with 12 bases aligning to TRBD2. Germline V CDR1 and CDR2: LGHNT, FRNRAP. V shed 5 bases, J shed 10 bases, and the junction held 15 bases outside the gene matches. CDR3 length equals 17 residues. This CDR3 is CASGLGTRTSGTGEQFF. DNA for the CDR3: TGTGCTAGTGGTCTTGGGACCCGGACTAGCGGGACTGGGGAGCAGTTCTTC.

The gene calls are TRBV30 and TRBJ1-1; D uncertain. CDR1 GTSNPN and CDR2 SVGIG come from the germline V gene (reference sequence). The V end was cut by 3 bases, the J end by 5 bases, with 28 bases between. This CDR3 has 18 residues. CDR3: CAWRHPMAADHYGTEAFF. CDR3 DNA sequence: TGTGCCTGGAGACACCCCATGGCGGCCGACCATTATGGAACTGAAGCTTTCTTT.

The chain is built from TRBV24-1 and TRBJ2-2; perhaps TRBD2 as D (5 bases). The CDR3 spans 15 residues. CDR1 is KGHDR and CDR2 is SFDVKD in the germline V gene. Trimming took 6 bases from V and 7 from J, leaving 17 bases between them. The CDR3 DNA reads as TGTGCCACCAGTACACGGGGATTGGTGGGCGGGGAGCTGTTTTTT. Its translation: CATSTRGLVGGELFF.

The chain couples TRBV5-8 to TRBJ1-6; D ambiguous. This CDR3 region has 18 residues. V lost 0 bases and J 0 bases, leaving 13 bases between the germline ends. Germline assignment: CDR1 SGHTS and CDR2 YDEGEE. The CDR3 protein is CASSLAYAESSYNSPLHF. CDR3 DNA sequence: TGTGCCAGCAGCTTGGCCTATGCAGAGAGCTCCTATAATTCACCCCTCCACTTT.